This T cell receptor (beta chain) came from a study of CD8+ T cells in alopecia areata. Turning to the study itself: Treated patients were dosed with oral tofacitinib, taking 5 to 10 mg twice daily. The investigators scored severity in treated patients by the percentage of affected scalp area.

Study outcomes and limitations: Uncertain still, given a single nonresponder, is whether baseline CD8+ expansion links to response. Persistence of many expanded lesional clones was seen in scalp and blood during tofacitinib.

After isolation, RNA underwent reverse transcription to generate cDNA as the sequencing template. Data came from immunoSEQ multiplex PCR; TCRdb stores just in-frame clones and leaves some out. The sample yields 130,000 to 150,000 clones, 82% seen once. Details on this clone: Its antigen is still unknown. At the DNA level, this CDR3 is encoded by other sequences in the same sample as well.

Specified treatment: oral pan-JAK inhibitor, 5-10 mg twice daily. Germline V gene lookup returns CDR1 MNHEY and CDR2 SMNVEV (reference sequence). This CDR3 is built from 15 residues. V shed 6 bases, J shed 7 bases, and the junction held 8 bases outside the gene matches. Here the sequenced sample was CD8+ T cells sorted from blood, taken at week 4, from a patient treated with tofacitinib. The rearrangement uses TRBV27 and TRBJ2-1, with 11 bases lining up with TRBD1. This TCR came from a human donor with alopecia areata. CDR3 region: CASSLLGQGGNEQFF. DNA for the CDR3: TGTGCCAGCAGCCTGCTGGGACAGGGGGGTAATGAGCAGTTCTTC.